The T cell receptor beta chain described here comes from a study of response to subunit inactivated influenza vaccine. Findings of the study overall: Authors suggested that a seasonal influenza vaccination recruits few new T cells each time.

A single record per CDR3 protein comes from TCRdb applying MiXCR to the RT-PCR reads. This sample carries about 480,000 distinct CDR3 sequences, approximately 11% of them seen once, and the ten largest clones take less than 15%. In its sample, this clonotype was seen a few times. Its antigen is not known. CDR1 and CDR2 (germline): SGHAT, FQNNGV. This CDR3 spans 21 amino acids. The V end was cut by 3 bases, the J end by 1 base, with 28 bases between. The sequencing here drew on PBMCs from blood, taken around seven weeks after vaccination. This TCR was sampled from a man aged 50 to 60 who received an inactivated influenza vaccine. This chain connects TRBV11-2 to TRBJ2-1, with D tentatively TRBD1 or TRBD2 (9 bases each). The CDR3 region has the DNA TGTGCCAGCAGCTTGGAACCGGGACAGGGTAGGAGCGGGAGGTCCTACAATGAGCAGTTCTTC. As protein: CASSLEPGQGRSGRSYNEQFF.